The clone carrying this T cell receptor beta chain was seen repeatedly, ten times or more. Its target is not known. This entry is derived from a study of beta chain features in type 1 diabetes. Every isolated RNA sample was fully reverse transcribed, so sequencing captured expressed TCRB transcripts. The data were produced by immunoSEQ multiplex PCR, yet TCRdb's version contains in-frame clones alone and is incomplete. The data contain roughly 300,000 clones, around 15% of them singletons. Whole-study findings and limits: Individuals with type 1 diabetes displayed fewer insertions and more deletions at VDJ junctions.

Sequencing was performed on central memory CD4+ T cells from blood. The TCR originated in a man aged 25 to 45 in good health.

The CDR3 bases are TGTGCCAGCAGTGACTGGGGATCTGGGGAGACCCAGTACTTC. Translated, it gives CASSDWGSGETQYF. This chain uses TRBV25-1 with TRBJ2-5; no clear D. The CDR3 runs to 14 residues. Germline V gene data show CDR1 as MGHDK and CDR2 as SYGVNS. Trimming pared 3 bases from V and 5 bases from J, leaving 13 bases between.